The clone carrying this TCR beta chain was counted a few times. As yet, its antigen is unknown. The data derive from a study of blood T cells in healthy people across ages. A second PCR, run for roughly 7 to 12 cycles, used a sample-barcoded 5' primer plus a J-beta primer mix. With 12 random nucleotides, a template-switch adaptor tagged each individual cDNA molecule. TCRdb re-called the 5' RACE reads with MiXCR, one entry per CDR3 protein. The sample contains approximately 800,000 distinct CDR3 sequences, about 55% of which appear only once. Points from the study as a whole: Naive T cell percentage showed a strong correlation with the diversity of TCR beta.

The trim removed 3 bases at V and 7 bases at J, leaving 4 bases unmatched. From germline, CDR1 is DFQATT and CDR2 SNEGSKA (reference sequence). This CDR3 has 14 amino acids. Drawing of peripheral blood yielded 8.5 to 10 milliliters from each donor. This TCR derives from a man older than 75 in good health. The V and J genes are TRBV20-1 and TRBJ1-6; 9 bases are a match to TRBD1. The sequencing sample was made of blood. CDR3 sequence: CSARGTGWNSPLHF. The CDR3 nucleotides are TGCAGTGCTAGGGGGACAGGGTGGAATTCACCCCTCCACTTT.